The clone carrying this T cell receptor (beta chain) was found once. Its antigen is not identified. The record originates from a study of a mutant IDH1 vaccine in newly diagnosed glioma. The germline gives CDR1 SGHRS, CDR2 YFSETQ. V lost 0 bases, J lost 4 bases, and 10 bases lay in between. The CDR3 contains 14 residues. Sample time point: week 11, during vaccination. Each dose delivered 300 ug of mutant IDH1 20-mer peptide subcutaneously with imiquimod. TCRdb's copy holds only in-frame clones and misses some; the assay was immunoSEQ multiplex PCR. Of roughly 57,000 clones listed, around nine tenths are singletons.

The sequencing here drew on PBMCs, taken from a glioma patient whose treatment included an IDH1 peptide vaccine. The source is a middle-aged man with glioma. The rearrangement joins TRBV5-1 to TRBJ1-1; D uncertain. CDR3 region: CASSLVEGGTEAFF. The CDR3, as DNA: TGCGCCAGCAGCTTGGTGGAAGGCGGCACTGAAGCTTTCTTT.